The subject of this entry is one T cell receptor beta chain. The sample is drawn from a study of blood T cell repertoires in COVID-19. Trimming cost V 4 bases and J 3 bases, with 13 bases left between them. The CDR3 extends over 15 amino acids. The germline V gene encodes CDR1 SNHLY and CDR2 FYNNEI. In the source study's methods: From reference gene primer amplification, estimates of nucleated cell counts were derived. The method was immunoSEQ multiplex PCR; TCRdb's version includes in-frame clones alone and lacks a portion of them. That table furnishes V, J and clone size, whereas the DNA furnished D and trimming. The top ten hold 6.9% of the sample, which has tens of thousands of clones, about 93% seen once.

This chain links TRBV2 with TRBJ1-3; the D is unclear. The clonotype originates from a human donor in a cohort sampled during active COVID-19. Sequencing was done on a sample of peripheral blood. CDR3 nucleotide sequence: TGTGCCAGCAGTGTGGGTCGTGCGGATGGAAACACCATATATTTT. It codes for CASSVGRADGNTIYF.